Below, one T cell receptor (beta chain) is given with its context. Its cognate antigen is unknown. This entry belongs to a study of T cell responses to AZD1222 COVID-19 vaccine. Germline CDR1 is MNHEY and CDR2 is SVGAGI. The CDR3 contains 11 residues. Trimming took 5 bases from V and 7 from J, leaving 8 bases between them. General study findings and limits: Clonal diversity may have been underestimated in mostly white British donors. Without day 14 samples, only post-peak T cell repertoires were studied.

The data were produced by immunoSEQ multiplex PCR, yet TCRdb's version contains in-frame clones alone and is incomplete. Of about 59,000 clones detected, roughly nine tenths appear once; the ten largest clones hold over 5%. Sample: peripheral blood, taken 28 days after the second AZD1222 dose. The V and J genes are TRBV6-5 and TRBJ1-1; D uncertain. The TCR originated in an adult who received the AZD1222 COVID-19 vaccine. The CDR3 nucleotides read TGTGCCAGCAGTACGGGTCTTGAAGCTTTCTTT. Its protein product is CASSTGLEAFF.